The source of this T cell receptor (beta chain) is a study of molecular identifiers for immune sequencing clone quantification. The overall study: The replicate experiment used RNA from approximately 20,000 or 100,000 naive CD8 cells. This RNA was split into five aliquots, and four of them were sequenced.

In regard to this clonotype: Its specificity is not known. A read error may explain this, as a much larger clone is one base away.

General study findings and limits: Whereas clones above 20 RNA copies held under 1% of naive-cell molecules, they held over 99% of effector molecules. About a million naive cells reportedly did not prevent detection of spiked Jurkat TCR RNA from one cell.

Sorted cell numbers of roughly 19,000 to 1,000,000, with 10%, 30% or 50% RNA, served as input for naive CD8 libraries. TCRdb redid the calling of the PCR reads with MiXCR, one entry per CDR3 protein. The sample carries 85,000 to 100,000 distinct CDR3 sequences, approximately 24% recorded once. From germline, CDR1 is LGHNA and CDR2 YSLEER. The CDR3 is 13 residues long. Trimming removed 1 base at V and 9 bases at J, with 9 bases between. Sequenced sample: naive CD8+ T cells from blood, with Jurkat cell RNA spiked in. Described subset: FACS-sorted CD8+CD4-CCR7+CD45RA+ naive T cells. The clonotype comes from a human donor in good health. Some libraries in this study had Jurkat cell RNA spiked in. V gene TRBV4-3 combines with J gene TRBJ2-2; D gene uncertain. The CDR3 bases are TGCGCCAGCAGCCAAGTGAGGCCCCGGGAGCTGTTTTTT. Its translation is CASSQVRPRELFF.